Presented here are 8 T cell receptor beta chains from one specimen sequenced in a study of blood T cell repertoires in COVID-19. Profiling relied on immunoSEQ multiplex PCR, and the TCRdb table lists in-frame clones only, not all of them. Here the sample spans 150,000 to 200,000 clones, around nine tenths being singletons. The source material was peripheral blood. These receptor sequences come from a man in his late teens or twenties with active or convalescent COVID-19.

This chain joins TRBV18 and TRBJ1-2; a possible D gene is TRBD1 (5 bases). Germline V gene data show CDR1 as KGHSH and CDR2 as LQKENI. The V end was cut by 2 bases, the J end by 2 bases, with 15 bases between. This CDR3 has 16 amino acids. The DNA for the CDR3 is TGTGCCAGCTCACCAGGGTTTGCCAGGGTGAACTATGGCTACACCTTC. It yields the protein CASSPGFARVNYGYTF.

This clone was recorded a few times. The chain links TRBV6-5 to TRBJ1-1, with 7 positions matching TRBD1. V lost 6 bases to trimming and J lost 3 bases; unmatched junction nucleotides: 7. Germline CDR1 and CDR2: MNHEY and SVGAGI. CDR3 length: 14 amino acids. As DNA, the CDR3 is TGTGCCAGCAGGAACAGGGGTGTGGACACTGAAGCTTTCTTT. Protein product: CASRNRGVDTEAFF.

V is TRBV19 and J is TRBJ2-7; TRBD2 aligns across 9 bases. CDR3 length equals 13 residues. CDR1 LNHDA and CDR2 SQIVND come from the germline V gene (reference sequence). J gave up 5 bases and V 4 bases, and 3 bases lay outside the gene matches. As DNA, the CDR3 is TGTGCCAGTAGTAGAGCGGGGGGAAACGAGCAGTACTTC. Protein: CASSRAGGNEQYF.

The chain has TRBV2 and TRBJ2-3, with 7 bases aligning to TRBD2. V was pared by 5 bases and J by 8 bases, with 4 bases of the junction left unmatched. This CDR3 has 12 residues. Germline loops: CDR1 SNHLY, CDR2 FYNNEI. CDR3 DNA: TGTGCCAGCAGTTCCAGGGAGGGTACGCAGTATTTT. Translation: CASSSREGTQYF.

This clone was recorded a few times. J is TRBJ1-2 and V is TRBV20-1; 8 bases are a match to TRBD1. V dropped 3 bases and J dropped 5; count of bases not matched to a gene: 14. The length of the CDR3 is 16 residues. Germline CDR1 and CDR2: DFQATT and SNEGSKA (reference sequence). CDR3: CSASESAGGVGYGYTF. The CDR3 coding sequence is TGCAGTGCTAGTGAATCGGCAGGGGGCGTAGGATATGGCTACACCTTC.

This clone was seen more than once but under ten times. The sample has other DNA sequences that encode this CDR3 too. This sequence joins TRBV5-1 and TRBJ1-2; 8 nucleotides line up with TRBD1. The CDR3 loop spans 14 amino acids. The trim removed 0 bases at V and 3 bases at J, leaving 1 base unmatched. Germline CDR1 and CDR2: SGHRS and YFSETQ. The CDR3 protein is CASSLGQGYYGYTF. CDR3 nucleotides: TGCGCCAGCAGCTTGGGACAGGGGTACTATGGCTACACCTTC.

The chain has TRBV7-2 and TRBJ2-3; 12 bases align to TRBD2. Germline V gives CDR1 SGHTA, CDR2 FQGNSA. After removal of 3 bases from V and 5 bases from J, the junction contained 6 bases not matched to a gene. CDR3 length: 16 amino acids. CDR3 DNA: TGTGCCAGCAGCTTCCTAGCGGGGGGGCGGGGAGATACGCAGTATTTT. Its translation is CASSFLAGGRGDTQYF.

The chain is built from TRBV6-5 and TRBJ1-1; TRBD1 might be the D (5 bases). Trimming stripped 5 bases from V and 8 bases from J, with 15 bases between. This CDR3 is built from 13 residues. CDR1 is MNHEY and CDR2 is SVGAGI in the germline V gene. CDR3 nucleotide sequence: TGTGCCAGCAGTCCCCGAGGGGACTTGGAAGCTTTCTTT. It is translated as CASSPRGDLEAFF.